This record concerns one TCR beta chain sequence. It lacks a known antigen. From each donor, an approximately 2.5 ml peripheral blood sample was collected into PAXgene tubes and kept at -80 degrees C. Total RNA was isolated from whole blood with the PAXgene blood miRNA kit on an automated QIAcube, without T cell sorting. Deep TCRalpha and TCRbeta repertoire profiling with unique molecular barcoding was performed on peripheral blood of monozygotic twin pairs concordant or discordant for inflammatory bowel disease. Smoking habits were recorded for all twin pairs, and individuals were classified as current, former or never smokers. This sample is part of a study of monozygotic twins with inflammatory bowel disease (dated by TCRdb to about 2019). General notes on the study: The complete study included about 28 monozygotic twin pairs: 19 IBD-discordant Danish pairs and nine German pairs, of which four were IBD-concordant and five were IBD-discordant. Within discordant pairs, disease-associated traits were sought mainly by comparing IBD patients with their genetically identical healthy co-twins. Each individual had, on average, about 151 000 unique TCRalpha sequences and 181 000 unique TCRbeta sequences available for analysis.

Measured from the cysteine to the phenylalanine, the CDR3 is 13 residues long. The entry carries no DNA sequence. CDR1 and CDR2 are read off the germline V gene (reference sequence) as GTSNPN and SVGIG. Study-level results and caveats: Because patients were on differing immunosuppressive treatments, the repertoires may have picked up extra background noise and inter-individual variability. Distinction between different T cell subtypes could not be achieved in the analysis. Compared with healthy twins, IBD patients had fewer clonotypes in common with other individuals, a difference most pronounced in patients showing signs of disease activity. The results gave no support for a single strong signal or clonotype linked to IBD. No difference in repertoire similarity was observed between concordant and discordant twins, possibly owing to limited statistical power. IBD patients had lower TCRbeta repertoire diversity, measured by the inverse Simpson index, than their healthy co-twins.

The library was built by means of 5' RACE. For each TCR library, approximately 3,700 ng of total RNA was used. cDNA was synthesized with SMARTScribe reverse transcriptase in eight separate reactions per sample. During cDNA synthesis, template switching was used to introduce unique molecular identifiers that contained a 6-nucleotide sample barcode. Amplification of TCRalpha and TCRbeta cDNA involved two nested PCRs of roughly 17 and 9 cycles, and each PCR was followed by bead purification. Before amplification, the cDNA was treated with uracil DNA-glycosylase and purified using the QIAquick PCR purification kit. The second PCR added Illumina TruSeq-compatible adapters along with sample-specific barcodes. TapeStation and Qubit were used to check library quality and concentration, and approximately 5.5 ng of each library went into the pool. The pooled libraries were sequenced with 2 x 100 bp reads and custom sequencing primers on an Illumina HiSeq2500 single-index Rapid Run. The study's own analysis went as follows. MiGEC version 1.2.6 was used for UMI-based consensus assembly, which corrected PCR and sequencing errors. MiXCR version 2.1.1 was used to carry out V(D)J alignment, clonotype assembly and CDR3 extraction. Normalisation of gene usage, clonotype sharing and MAIT/NKT TCR abundance was achieved by analysing the top 1000, 10 000 and 20 000 clonotypes per sample. After downsampling to 27 000 UMIs, diversity was calculated as the inverse Simpson index using the vegan R package. Paired Mann-Whitney U tests were applied to discordant twin pairs, and Benjamini-Hochberg correction was used for multiple testing. TCRdb reanalyzed the reads, keeping one entry per CDR3 protein sequence and omitting DNA. The V and J calls here are based on TCRdb, not the publication. The table for this sample records 350,000 to 500,000 distinct CDR3 sequences. The ten largest account for 2% to 3% of the sample.

This TCR was sampled from a human donor with ulcerative colitis or Crohn's disease, or a healthy co-twin of an affected twin (not recorded which). The V gene is TRBV30 and the J gene is TRBJ2-3; TCRdb indicates TRBD1, and absent DNA this call remains unverified. Input material: blood. CDR3 reads: CAWAGVAADTQYF.